Below are 9 T cell receptor beta chains sequenced from a single sample in a study of beta chain features in type 1 diabetes (dated by TCRdb to 2016 to 2019). Library creation used the immunoSEQ multiplex PCR assay. The entire isolated RNA was reverse transcribed using the High Capacity cDNA Reverse Transcription Kit, and thus expressed TCRB transcripts were sequenced. TCRdb took this table from immuneACCESS and kept in-frame rearrangements with V and J called. Such tables lack part of the clones; where checked against another copy, unresolved V genes explain under half of the gap, and the rest is unexplained. The sample table records 350,000 to 400,000 clones; about 16% of these occur just once. The ten largest clonotypes hold about 0.019% of the sample. Material for sequencing was naive CD4+ T cells from blood. The sample's cell subset or site label is to be understood as: true naive CD4+ T cells. These receptors were taken from a woman younger than 35 in good health.

This sequence joins TRBV4-1 and TRBJ2-7; TRBD2 matches at 9 bases. The CDR3 totals 15 residues. Germline V CDR1 and CDR2: MGHRA, YSYEKL. Trimming took 4 bases from V and 4 from J; bases not matched to a gene: 8. CDR3 in DNA: TGCGCCAGCAGCCGAGAAGCGGGAGGTAGGTACGAGCAGTACTTC. This sequence encodes CASSREAGGRYEQYF.

This clone was seen more than once but under ten times. This chain connects TRBV7-2 to TRBJ2-1, with 11 nucleotides matching TRBD2. V shed 1 base, J shed 4 bases, and the junction held 9 bases outside the gene matches. The CDR3 extends over 18 amino acids. The germline V gene has CDR1 SGHTA and CDR2 FQGNSA. The CDR3, as DNA: TGTGCCAGCAGCTTAGTAGCGGGAGGGCCCTCGTCTTACAATGAGCAGTTCTTC. It encodes CASSLVAGGPSSYNEQFF.

The CDR3 sequence is CASSEGLAGYTDTQYF. DNA for the CDR3: TGTGCCAGCAGTGAAGGGCTAGCGGGATACACAGATACGCAGTATTTT. The rearrangement links TRBV25-1 to TRBJ2-3; 9 bases are shared with TRBD2. Germline V gene data show CDR1 as MGHDK and CDR2 as SYGVNS. This CDR3 has 16 residues. The junction had 5 bases not matched to a gene; V was cut back by 2 bases and J by 2 bases.

This clone was counted between two and nine times. V and J are TRBV15 and TRBJ2-7, with 7 bases lining up with TRBD2. V shed 0 bases, J shed 3 bases, and the junction held 8 bases outside the gene matches. CDR1 and CDR2 from the germline V gene are LNHNV and YYDKDF (reference sequence). There are 16 residues in the CDR3. CDR3 protein: CATSRDWSSGGYEQYF. DNA for the CDR3: TGTGCCACCAGCAGAGATTGGTCTAGCGGTGGCTACGAGCAGTACTTC.

J is TRBJ2-3 and V is TRBV29-1; D possibly corresponds to TRBD2 (6 bases). Germline loops: CDR1 SQVTM, CDR2 ANQGSEA. This CDR3 is built from 12 residues. Trimming stripped 4 bases from V and 6 bases from J, with 11 bases between. In DNA form, the CDR3 reads TGCAGCGTTGCGGGGAGGTTCGATACGCAGTATTTT. It encodes CSVAGRFDTQYF.

A few counts support this clone. Written as DNA, the CDR3 is TGTGCCACCAGCGTAGAAAGGGAGGCCGGGGAGCTGTTTTTT. Protein: CATSVEREAGELFF. The V call is TRBV15, the J call TRBJ2-2, with D possibly matching TRBD2 (6 bases). V was clipped by 5 bases and J by 6 bases, with 13 bases between them. The germline V gene encodes CDR1 LNHNV and CDR2 YYDKDF (reference sequence). The CDR3 length is 14 residues.

The chain combines TRBV28 with TRBJ2-7; D might be TRBD1 (6 bases). Germline V gene sequence: CDR1 MDHEN, CDR2 SYDVKM. The CDR3 runs to 14 residues. V was shortened by 2 bases and J by 0 bases, with 8 bases between the two germline ends. CDR3 protein: CASSLQGSSYEQYF. The CDR3 region has the DNA TGTGCCAGCAGTTTACAGGGGTCCTCCTACGAGCAGTACTTC. The full variable domain, with the rest looked up from reference TRBV28 and TRBJ2-7, is DVKVTQSSRYLVKRTGEKVFLECVQDMDHENMFWYRQDPGLGLRLIYFSYDVKMKEKGDIPEGYSVSREKKERFSLILESASTNQTSMYLCASSLQGSSYEQYFGPGTRLTVT.

This clone appeared once. This rearrangement joins TRBV28 to TRBJ1-5; D unresolved. The CDR3 is 10 amino acids. Germline CDR1 reads MDHEN; CDR2 reads SYDVKM. The V end lost 8 bases, the J end lost 7 bases, and 6 bases lay between the germline ends. The CDR3 loop is CASEGQPQHF. The CDR3, as DNA: TGTGCCAGCGAGGGCCAGCCCCAGCATTTT. Filled out from reference TRBV28 and TRBJ1-5, the complete variable domain reads DVKVTQSSRYLVKRTGEKVFLECVQDMDHENMFWYRQDPGLGLRLIYFSYDVKMKEKGDIPEGYSVSREKKERFSLILESASTNQTSMYLCASEGQPQHFGDGTRLSIL.

Only a few counts were recorded for this clone. V usage is TRBV7-9 and J usage is TRBJ1-5, with TRBD1 matching over 8 bases. V shed 3 bases and J 8 bases; nucleotides not matched to a gene: 6. The germline V gene encodes CDR1 SEHNR and CDR2 FQNEAQ (reference sequence). The CDR3 runs 14 residues. The CDR3: CASSFGQGEKPQHF. The CDR3 DNA is TGTGCCAGCAGCTTTGGACAGGGCGAAAAGCCCCAGCATTTT.